Following are 19 T cell receptor beta chains from one sample sequenced in a study of shared T cell receptors in the human thymus. Measured with immunoSEQ multiplex PCR; TCRdb has only the in-frame clones, and not every one. The profile shows some 400,000 clones, approximately 95% of them singletons. The sample taken for sequencing was thymocytes. The origin of the receptors is a human donor.

The chain joins TRBV6-1 to TRBJ2-1, with 8 bases fitting TRBD2. Germline CDR1 is MNHNS and CDR2 is SASEGT. V dropped 2 bases and J dropped 3; count of bases not matched to a gene: 3. The CDR3 has 15 amino acids. DNA for the CDR3: TGTGCCAGCAGTGAAACTAGCGGTTTCTACAATGAGCAGTTCTTC. It encodes CASSETSGFYNEQFF.

The chain is built from TRBV28 and TRBJ1-2, with TRBD1 identical over 7 bases. This CDR3 is built from 12 residues. The V segment lost 5 bases and the J segment 8 bases; nucleotides outside the gene matches: 5. Germline CDR1 is MDHEN and CDR2 is SYDVKM. The CDR3 region is CASSDTGVGYTF. The CDR3 coding sequence is TGTGCCAGCAGTGATACAGGGGTAGGCTACACCTTC.

The chain has TRBV10-1 and TRBJ1-3, with D unresolved. This CDR3 comprises 12 residues. V was clipped by 4 bases and J by 4 bases, with 5 bases between them. Germline lookup yields CDR1 WNHNN and CDR2 SYGVQD (reference sequence). The CDR3: CASSGKGNTIYF. DNA of the CDR3: TGCGCCAGCAGTGGGAAAGGAAACACCATATATTTT.

A few counts support this clone. V gene TRBV29-1 combines with J gene TRBJ1-2, with 7 bases lining up with TRBD1. The CDR3 has 15 residues. The germline V gene encodes CDR1 SQVTM and CDR2 ANQGSEA. The V gene end was trimmed by 5 bases and the J gene end by 6 bases; junction bases not matched to a gene: 15. CDR3 in DNA: TGCAGCGTTTGGAATAACCCGACAGGGCAGGATGGCTACACCTTC. This gives the protein CSVWNNPTGQDGYTF.

V usage is TRBV20-1 and J usage is TRBJ1-1; D call uncertain. The CDR3 is 11 residues long. Trimming cost V 1 base and J 7 bases, with 7 bases left between them. CDR1 is DFQATT, CDR2 SNEGSKA, per germline (reference sequence). The CDR3 sequence is CSARVLLEAFF. DNA of the CDR3: TGCAGTGCTAGAGTCCTCCTTGAAGCTTTCTTT.

The J gene is TRBJ1-1, the V gene TRBV10-1; weak D call: TRBD1 (5 bases). The CDR3 is 13 amino acids. The V end lost 5 bases, the J end lost 3 bases, and 10 bases lay between the germline ends. The V gene's germline CDR1 is WNHNN and CDR2 SYGVQD (reference sequence). The chain's CDR3 is CASSSGRDTEAFF. CDR3 nucleotide sequence: TGCGCCAGCAGTTCGGGACGGGACACTGAAGCTTTCTTT.

V usage is TRBV18 and J usage is TRBJ1-1; D perhaps matches TRBD1 (6 bases). Looked up from germline, CDR1 is KGHSH and CDR2 is LQKENI. V gave up 5 bases and J gave up 6 bases, with 13 bases separating them. This CDR3 comprises 13 residues. The DNA of the CDR3 is TGTGCCAGCTCAAACAGGGATTGTTCTGAAGCTTTCTTT. Protein sequence: CASSNRDCSEAFF.

This chain links TRBV7-9 with TRBJ2-7; 10 bases are shared with TRBD1. Germline V gene data show CDR1 as SEHNR and CDR2 as FQNEAQ (reference sequence). The ends lost 6 bases at V and 5 bases at J; junction bases unmatched: 13. CDR3 length equals 16 residues. The CDR3 region has the DNA TGTGCCAGCAGTCAGCTGCGGGACAGGGGTCTAAACGAGCAGTACTTC. Translating gives CASSQLRDRGLNEQYF.

The CDR3, as DNA: TGTGCCAGCAGCCCGGGACTAGCGGGAGCCTACGAGCAGTACTTC. It yields the protein CASSPGLAGAYEQYF. The chain links TRBV7-3 to TRBJ2-7; 14 positions match TRBD2. J gave up 2 bases and V 5 bases, and 2 bases lay outside the gene matches. The V gene's germline CDR1 is SGHTA and CDR2 FQGTGA. CDR3 length: 15 residues.

The rearrangement uses TRBV25-1 and TRBJ2-1, with D hard to call. In germline, CDR1 is MGHDK, CDR2 SYGVNS. V shed 6 bases and J shed 5 bases, with 11 bases lying between them. The CDR3 spans 13 residues. CDR3 amino acids: CASRSGGNNEQFF. As DNA, the CDR3 is TGTGCCAGCAGATCGGGCGGTAACAATGAGCAGTTCTTC.

The chain is built from TRBV27 and TRBJ2-7; maybe TRBD1 (5 bases). Germline V gene data show CDR1 as MNHEY and CDR2 as SMNVEV (reference sequence). Trimming took off 5 bases at V and 3 bases at J, with 14 bases between the two ends. The CDR3 is made up of 14 amino acids. The CDR3: CASSKTALLYEQYF. CDR3 bases: TGTGCCAGCAGTAAGACAGCCCTGCTCTACGAGCAGTACTTC.

The rearrangement uses TRBV7-9 and TRBJ1-4, with a possible D match to TRBD1 (6 bases). The CDR3 runs 19 residues. Germline V gives CDR1 SEHNR, CDR2 FQNEAQ (reference sequence). The V gene lost 1 base and the J gene lost 0 bases, with 18 bases spanning the gap. DNA for the CDR3: TGTGCCAGCAGCTTAGGGTCAGGGGTAAGGGGGGCAACTAATGAAAAACTGTTTTTT. Protein sequence: CASSLGSGVRGATNEKLFF. Full variable domain (outside the CDR3, taken from reference TRBV7-9 and TRBJ1-4): DTGVSQNPRHKITKRGQNVTFRCDPISEHNRLYWYRQTLGQGPEFLTYFQNEAQLEKSRLLSDRFSAERPKGSFSTLEIQRTEQGDSAMYLCASSLGSGVRGATNEKLFFGSGTQLSVL.

J is TRBJ2-7 and V is TRBV6-6, with D possibly matching TRBD1 (5 bases). With 5 bases removed from V and 0 bases from J, the gap between germline ends came to 14 bases. Germline assignment: CDR1 MNHNY and CDR2 SVGAGI (reference sequence). The CDR3 has 15 amino acids. CDR3 sequence reads: CASSPDSSSSYEQYF. CDR3 nucleotide sequence: TGTGCCAGCAGTCCCGACAGTTCCAGCTCCTACGAGCAGTACTTC.

Only a few counts were recorded for this clone. V is TRBV5-6 and J is TRBJ2-2, with D unclear. V lost 7 bases to trimming and J lost 2 bases, with 12 bases between them. CDR1 is SGHDT, CDR2 YYEEEE, per germline. The CDR3 contains 14 residues. CDR3 residues: CASGIGINTGELFF. Here the CDR3 DNA reads TGTGCCAGCGGCATAGGGATTAACACCGGGGAGCTGTTTTTT.

The rearrangement uses TRBV27 and TRBJ1-5; 8 positions match TRBD1. The germline V gene has CDR1 MNHEY and CDR2 SMNVEV (reference sequence). CDR3 length: 16 residues. V lost 6 bases to trimming and J lost 2 bases; unmatched junction nucleotides: 9. The DNA for the CDR3 is TGTGCCAGCAGCTCAATGGGGGGACAGGGCAATCAGCCCCAGCATTTT. Its translation: CASSSMGGQGNQPQHF.

The CDR3 DNA is TGTGCCAGCAGTGATGGGGGGGCCTCTGGCTACACCTTC. It encodes CASSDGGASGYTF. The rearrangement joins TRBV2 to TRBJ1-2; D might be TRBD1 (6 bases). The V and J ends lost 3 bases and 7 bases respectively, with 12 bases between them. The CDR3 is 13 amino acids. Germline CDR1 is SNHLY and CDR2 is FYNNEI. Supplemented by reference TRBV2 and TRBJ1-2, the full variable domain reads EPEVTQTPSHQVTQMGQEVILRCVPISNHLYFYWYRQILGQKVEFLVSFYNNEISEKSEIFDDQFSVERPDGSNFTLKIRSTKLEDSAMYFCASSDGGASGYTFGSGTRLTVV.

The V call is TRBV21-1, the J call TRBJ2-7; the D call of TRBD2 is as the table states it, not checked on the DNA. TRBV21-1 is described as a pseudogene. The CDR3 has 16 amino acids. DNA of the CDR3: TGTGCCAGCAGCAAAGTACTAGCGGGGGCTCCGGATAGTCGGTACTTC. Its translation is CASSKVLAGAPDSRYF.

The V and J genes are TRBV9 and TRBJ1-1; D is unresolved. This CDR3 has 15 residues. Trimming shortened V by 1 base and J by 1 base, and 11 bases separated the two germline ends. Germline CDR1 and CDR2: SGDLS and YYNGEE. CDR3 in amino acids: CASSVHKPANTEAFF. CDR3 in DNA: TGTGCCAGCAGCGTACACAAGCCGGCGAACACTGAAGCTTTCTTT.

The V and J genes are TRBV4-1 and TRBJ2-7, with D unclear. The CDR3 sequence is 13 residues long. Germline CDR1 and CDR2: MGHRA and YSYEKL. V was shortened by 2 bases and J by 1 base, with 6 bases between the two germline ends. CDR3 nucleotide sequence: TGCGCCAGCAGCCAAACAGATTCCTACGAGCAGTACTTC. Its protein product is CASSQTDSYEQYF.